This is a list of T cell receptor beta chains from one sample in a study of blood T cell repertoires in COVID-19. The repertoire was sequenced with immunoSEQ multiplex PCR; TCRdb's copy has only in-frame clones and lacks some. The sample lists about 220,000 clones, just over 85% occurring once. Sequenced sample: PBMCs or T cells enriched from blood (not recorded which). Receptor source: a woman in her forties or fifties with acute COVID-19. The CDR3 runs from the conserved cysteine through the conserved F or W. Fields, in order: clone size, J gene, V gene, D gene, CDR3 protein, CDR3 DNA. A D gene is named only where the DNA matches it firmly. For some rows the clone size is stated as once, few or many, or as a class when expanded; others skip it.

clone_size: NA
j_call: TRBJ1-1
v_call: TRBV10-2
d_call: NA
cdr3_aa: CASSVTDNTEAFF
cdr3_nt: TGCGCCAGCAGTGTGACAGACAACACTGAAGCTTTCTTT

clone_size: NA
j_call: TRBJ2-7
v_call: TRBV30
d_call: NA
cdr3_aa: CAWSALLATGRGYEQYF
cdr3_nt: TGTGCCTGGAGTGCTCTATTGGCCACCGGGAGAGGGTACGAGCAGTACTTC

clone_size: NA
j_call: TRBJ2-1
v_call: TRBV13
d_call: TRBD1
cdr3_aa: CASSWRTGINEQFF
cdr3_nt: TGTGCCAGCAGCTGGAGGACAGGAATCAATGAGCAGTTCTTC

clone_size: NA
j_call: TRBJ2-3
v_call: TRBV11-3
d_call: TRBD1
cdr3_aa: CASSTGQGASDTQYF
cdr3_nt: TGTGCCAGCAGCACGGGACAGGGGGCTTCAGATACGCAGTATTTT

clone_size: few
j_call: TRBJ2-2
v_call: TRBV11-2
d_call: TRBD2
cdr3_aa: CASRQWTSGRTGELFF
cdr3_nt: TGTGCCAGCAGGCAATGGACTAGCGGGAGAACCGGGGAGCTGTTTTTT

clone_size: NA
j_call: TRBJ2-7
v_call: TRBV3-1/TRBV3-2
d_call: NA
cdr3_aa: CASSQEGGAYEQYF
cdr3_nt: TGTGCCAGCAGCCAAGAGGGAGGCGCATACGAGCAGTACTTC

clone_size: NA
j_call: TRBJ1-4
v_call: TRBV7-2
d_call: TRBD1
cdr3_aa: CASSLRTGGFGEKLFF
cdr3_nt: TGTGCCAGCAGCTTAAGGACAGGGGGCTTTGGTGAAAAACTGTTTTTT

clone_size: NA
j_call: TRBJ2-3
v_call: TRBV29-1
d_call: TRBD2
cdr3_aa: CSVEDRVAGRGTQYF
cdr3_nt: TGCAGCGTTGAAGATCGGGTAGCGGGACGGGGTACGCAGTATTTT

clone_size: NA
j_call: TRBJ2-5
v_call: TRBV2
d_call: TRBD2
cdr3_aa: CASSLWQPGLAGGEGETQYF
cdr3_nt: TGTGCCAGCAGCCTCTGGCAACCCGGACTAGCGGGAGGGGAAGGGGAGACCCAGTACTTC

clone_size: NA
j_call: TRBJ1-3
v_call: TRBV28
d_call: TRBD1
cdr3_aa: CASSSTGWGNTIYF
cdr3_nt: TGTGCCAGCAGTTCGACAGGGTGGGGCAACACCATATATTTT

clone_size: few
j_call: TRBJ1-2
v_call: TRBV27
d_call: TRBD1
cdr3_aa: CATVQGTGGGFYGYTF
cdr3_nt: TGTGCCACCGTTCAGGGGACAGGGGGGGGCTTCTATGGCTACACCTTC

clone_size: NA
j_call: TRBJ1-2
v_call: TRBV27
d_call: NA
cdr3_aa: CASSPWGGYGYTF
cdr3_nt: TGTGCCAGCAGTCCATGGGGGGGCTATGGCTACACCTTC

clone_size: few
j_call: TRBJ1-5
v_call: TRBV19
d_call: NA
cdr3_aa: CASSIGIWFTNQPQHF
cdr3_nt: TGTGCCAGTAGTATCGGTATATGGTTTACTAATCAGCCCCAGCATTTT

clone_size: once
j_call: TRBJ1-2
v_call: TRBV19
d_call: TRBD1
cdr3_aa: CASSIWTTGAVNYGYTF
cdr3_nt: TGTGCCAGTAGTATTTGGACGACAGGGGCGGTCAACTATGGCTACACCTTC

clone_size: NA
j_call: TRBJ2-7
v_call: TRBV10-3
d_call: TRBD1
cdr3_aa: CAIRPGQGIGEQYF
cdr3_nt: TGTGCCATCAGACCAGGACAGGGGATCGGCGAGCAGTACTTC

clone_size: NA
j_call: TRBJ1-2
v_call: TRBV5-1
d_call: NA
cdr3_aa: CASSPDFFGGTF
cdr3_nt: TGCGCCAGCAGCCCGGATTTCTTCGGGGGCACCTTC

clone_size: NA
j_call: TRBJ1-4
v_call: TRBV28
d_call: NA
cdr3_aa: CASSLSGGSNEKLFF
cdr3_nt: TGTGCCAGCAGTTTATCTGGGGGGTCTAATGAAAAACTGTTTTTT